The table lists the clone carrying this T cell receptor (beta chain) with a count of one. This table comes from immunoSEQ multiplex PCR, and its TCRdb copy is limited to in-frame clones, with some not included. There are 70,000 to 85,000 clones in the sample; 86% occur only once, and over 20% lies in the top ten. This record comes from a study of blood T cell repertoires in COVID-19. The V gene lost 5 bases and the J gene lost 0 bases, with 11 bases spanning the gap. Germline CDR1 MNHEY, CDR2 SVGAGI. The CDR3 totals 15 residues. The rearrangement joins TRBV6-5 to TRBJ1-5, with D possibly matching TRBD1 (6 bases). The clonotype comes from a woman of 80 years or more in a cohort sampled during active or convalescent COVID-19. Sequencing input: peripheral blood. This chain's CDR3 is CASSSGTSSNQPQHF. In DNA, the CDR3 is TGTGCCAGCAGTAGCGGGACAAGTAGCAATCAGCCCCAGCATTTT.